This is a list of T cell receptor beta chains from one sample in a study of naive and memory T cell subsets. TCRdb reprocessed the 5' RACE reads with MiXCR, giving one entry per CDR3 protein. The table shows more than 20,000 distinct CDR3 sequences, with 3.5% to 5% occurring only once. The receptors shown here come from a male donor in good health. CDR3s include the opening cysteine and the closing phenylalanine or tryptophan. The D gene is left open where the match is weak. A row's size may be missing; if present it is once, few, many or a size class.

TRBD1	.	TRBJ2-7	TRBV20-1	TGCAGTGCTCCAACCGGGACAGGGTTAAACGAGCAGTACTTC	CSAPTGTGLNEQYF
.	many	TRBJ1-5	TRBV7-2	TGTGCCAGCAGCTTAGCGGGAGGCAATCAGCCCCAGCATTTT	CASSLAGGNQPQHF
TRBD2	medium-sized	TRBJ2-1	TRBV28	TGTGCCAGCAGCCCGGTAGCGGGAGTAGCGGGCAACAATGAGCAGTTCTTC	CASSPVAGVAGNNEQFF
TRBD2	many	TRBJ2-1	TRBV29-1	TGCAGCGTTGGGACTAGTTTCGATGAGCAGTTCTTC	CSVGTSFDEQFF
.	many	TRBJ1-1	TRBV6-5	TGTGCCAGCAGCAGACGCGGTCACACTGAAGCTTTCTTT	CASSRRGHTEAFF
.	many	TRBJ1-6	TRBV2	TGTGCCAGCGTGAAAAGCTCCTATAATTCACCCCTCCACTTT	CASVKSSYNSPLHF
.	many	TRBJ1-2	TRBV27	TGTGCCAGCAGTCCAACGGGGCCCCTTAGTGGTGGCTACACCTTC	CASSPTGPLSGGYTF
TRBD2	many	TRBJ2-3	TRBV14	TGTGCCAGCAGCCGAGTAACCGGGACTAGCGATATGACGCAGTATTTT	CASSRVTGTSDMTQYF
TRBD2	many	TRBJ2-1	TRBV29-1	TGCAGCGTCAAACTAGCGGGAGGATATTACAATGAGCAGTTCTTC	CSVKLAGGYYNEQFF
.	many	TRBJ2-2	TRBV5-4	TGTGCCAGCAGCGACCACACCGGGGAGCTGTTTTTT	CASSDHTGELFF
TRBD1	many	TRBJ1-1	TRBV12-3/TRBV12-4	TGTGCCAGCAGTTTAGGGGCAGGGGGGCTTCGGGGAGCTTTCTTT	CASSLGAGGLRGAFF
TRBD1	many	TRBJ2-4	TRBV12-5	TGTGCTAGTGGTGAGAGGTTCGACAGGGACATTCAGTACTTC	CASGERFDRDIQYF
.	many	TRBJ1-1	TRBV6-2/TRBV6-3	TGTGCCAGCAGGAAGGTCGCTGAAGCTTTCTTT	CASRKVAEAFF